The rows below give T cell receptor beta chains drawn from one sample of a study of shared clonotypes between healthy human individuals. Data came from immunoSEQ multiplex PCR; TCRdb stores just in-frame clones and leaves some out. The table records about 530,000 clones, roughly 95% of them present only once. The sequenced sample consisted of naive CD4+ T cells sorted from blood. These receptors were taken from a woman aged 25 to 39 in good health. Both conserved end residues are part of each CDR3. Each record gives: D gene, V gene, CDR3 length, clone size, J gene, CDR3 protein, CDR3 DNA. The D gene is left open where the match is weak. Clone size is shown for a subset of rows, as once, few, many or a class of expanded clone.

>-|TRBV6-1|20|-|TRBJ2-3
CASSERAADIAIRNTDTQYF
TGTGCCAGCAGTGAACGGGCAGCCGATATAGCGATCCGGAACACAGATACGCAGTATTTT
>TRBD2|TRBV5-5|15|-|TRBJ2-3
CASSLRTSGTDTQYF
TGTGCCAGCAGCTTGAGGACTAGCGGCACAGATACGCAGTATTTT
>TRBD1|TRBV4-1|17|-|TRBJ1-6
CASSHEIRGFADSPLHF
TGCGCCAGCAGCCACGAGATCAGGGGGTTCGCAGATTCACCCCTCCACTTT
>-|TRBV18|15|-|TRBJ1-6
CASSPHEVGNSPLHF
TGTGCCAGCTCACCTCACGAGGTCGGCAATTCACCCCTCCACTTT
>-|TRBV4-1|16|-|TRBJ2-7
CASSPRGPGQGYEQYF
TGCGCCAGCAGCCCCCGGGGGCCGGGCCAAGGATACGAGCAGTACTTC
>-|TRBV28|14|-|TRBJ1-5
CASGGGGPRQPQHF
TGTGCCAGCGGAGGCGGGGGCCCAAGGCAGCCCCAGCATTTT
>-|TRBV5-1|13|once|TRBJ1-1
CASSRGDRTEAFF
TGCGCCAGCAGCCGGGGGGATCGGACTGAAGCTTTCTTT
>-|TRBV28|17|-|TRBJ1-1
CASSLLPLGSPNTEAFF
TGTGCCAGCAGTTTATTGCCCCTCGGGAGCCCGAACACTGAAGCTTTCTTT
>TRBD2|TRBV7-2|13|-|TRBJ2-5
CASGTSKEETQYF
TGTGCCAGCGGGACTAGTAAGGAAGAGACCCAGTACTTC
>-|TRBV18|13|-|TRBJ1-4
CASSPRAWEKLFF
TGTGCCAGCTCACCACGGGCGTGGGAAAAACTGTTTTTT
>-|TRBV7-9|16|-|TRBJ1-3
CASSPPQGLSGNTIYF
TGTGCCAGCAGCCCACCCCAGGGCCTCTCTGGAAACACCATATATTTT
>-|TRBV28|15|-|TRBJ1-2
CASSLSLGAEDGYTF
TGTGCCAGCAGTTTAAGTCTGGGGGCGGAGGATGGCTACACCTTC
>-|TRBV28|15|-|TRBJ1-5
CASSFWARRGQPQHF
TGTGCCAGCAGTTTTTGGGCCCGCCGGGGCCAGCCCCAGCATTTT
>-|TRBV9|14|-|TRBJ1-2
CASSPRPGRDGYTF
TGTGCCAGCAGCCCGCGGCCGGGGAGGGATGGCTACACCTTC
>TRBD1|TRBV2|14|-|TRBJ1-2
CASSGQGQGRGYTF
TGTGCCAGCAGTGGCCAGGGACAGGGCCGAGGCTACACCTTC
>-|TRBV4-1|14|-|TRBJ2-1
CASSPAPRDNEQFF
TGCGCCAGCAGCCCAGCCCCGCGCGACAATGAGCAGTTCTTC
>TRBD2|TRBV4-2|17|-|TRBJ2-2
CASSQKGQGLATGELFF
TGTGCCAGCAGCCAGAAGGGGCAAGGACTAGCGACCGGGGAGCTGTTTTTT
>TRBD1|TRBV19|16|-|TRBJ2-5
CASSIRTGRWQETQYF
TGTGCCAGTAGTATCCGGACAGGGAGGTGGCAAGAGACCCAGTACTTC
>-|TRBV19|17|-|TRBJ1-3
CASSTTRLTEASNTIYF
TGTGCCAGTAGCACCACCCGGCTGACAGAGGCTTCGAACACCATATATTTT
>TRBD2|TRBV5-1|22|-|TRBJ2-3
CASSLGFGRAGGPRTRTDTQYF
TGCGCCAGCAGCTTGGGATTCGGACGAGCGGGAGGGCCAAGGACGAGGACAGATACGCAGTATTTT
>TRBD1|TRBV13|14|-|TRBJ2-3
CASSSTGGTDTQYF
TGTGCCAGCAGCTCTACAGGGGGCACAGATACGCAGTATTTT
>-|TRBV29-1|11|-|TRBJ2-1
CSARLGNEQFF
TGCAGCGCTAGACTGGGGAATGAGCAGTTCTTC
>-|TRBV28|13|-|TRBJ1-5
CASSWDNNQPQHF
TGTGCCAGCAGCTGGGACAACAATCAGCCCCAGCATTTT